The rows below give T cell receptor beta chains drawn from one sample of a study of cytomegalovirus exposure and HLA in healthy donors. Sequencing was performed with immunoSEQ multiplex PCR; in TCRdb, only in-frame clones are kept and a portion is missing. The sample holds 150,000 to 200,000 clones, 84% seen once. The sample comprised PBMCs. The receptors come from a man younger than 35 in good health and CMV-seronegative. CDR3s include the opening cysteine and the closing phenylalanine or tryptophan. The D gene is left open where the match is weak. Not all rows give a size; the values are once, few, many and, for expanded clones, a class.

j_call v_call clone_size d_call cdr3_nt cdr3_aa
TRBJ2-7 TRBV6-1 NA TRBD1 TGTGCCAGCAGTGACGGGACAGGAGTAGGCTACGAGCAGTACTTC CASSDGTGVGYEQYF
TRBJ2-1 TRBV10-1 NA TRBD1 TGCGCCAGCAAAAACCGGGACAGTTACAATGAGCAGTTCTTC CASKNRDSYNEQFF
TRBJ2-7 TRBV29-1 NA TRBD2 TGCAGCGTTCGTAGCGGGAGCTACGAGCAGTACTTC CSVRSGSYEQYF
TRBJ2-5 TRBV2 once NA TGTGCCAGCGAACGAGAAAAGGCAGGAGGAGAGACCCAGTACTTC CASEREKAGGETQYF
TRBJ2-5 TRBV18 NA NA TGTGCCAGCTCACCCAGACTACTGGAGACCCAGTACTTC CASSPRLLETQYF
TRBJ2-7 TRBV28 NA TRBD2 TGTGCCAGCACCATTCGGACTAGTGAGGACTACGAGCAGTACTTC CASTIRTSEDYEQYF
TRBJ2-4 TRBV7-8 NA TRBD2 TGTGCCAGCAGCTTAGAGCTAGCGGGATCCAGGAACATTCAGTACTTC CASSLELAGSRNIQYF
TRBJ1-5 TRBV28 few NA TGTGCCAGCCTGAGTAGCAATCAGCCCCAGCATTTT CASLSSNQPQHF
TRBJ2-1 TRBV6-6 NA NA TGTGCCAGCAGTTACTCTGCGGTTATCTCCTACAATGAGCAGTTCTTC CASSYSAVISYNEQFF
TRBJ2-1 TRBV27 NA TRBD2 TGTGCCAGCAGTTTTCAAGGCGGGAGGGTCTATGAGCAGTTCTTC CASSFQGGRVYEQFF
TRBJ1-2 TRBV4-1 NA NA TGCGCCAGCAGCCAAGGTCCAGGCACACGGGGTGGCTACACCTTC CASSQGPGTRGGYTF
TRBJ2-2 TRBV5-1 NA TRBD2 TGCGCCAGCAGGACGGGACTAGCGGGGTTCCGGAACACCGGGGAGCTGTTTTTT CASRTGLAGFRNTGELFF
TRBJ1-1 TRBV6-1 NA TRBD1 TGTGCCAGCAGTGAGGAGGGGGCGCGGGAAGCTTTCTTT CASSEEGAREAFF
TRBJ2-1 TRBV2 NA TRBD1 TGTGCCAGCAGTCCCGGCGGATGGAAGGGGGCAGGTGAGCAGTTCTTC CASSPGGWKGAGEQFF
TRBJ2-3 TRBV7-7 NA TRBD2 TGTGCTAGCAGCTTACACCCGCTAGCGGGTCACCCGGGCTACACAGATACGCAGTATTTT CASSLHPLAGHPGYTDTQYF
TRBJ1-4 TRBV28 once TRBD1 TGTGCCAGCACCCTAATAATTGGTGGACAGGGGATTGAAAATGAAAAACTGTTTTTT CASTLIIGGQGIENEKLFF
TRBJ2-1 TRBV28 NA TRBD2 TGTGCCAGCAGAAATACCGGACTAGCGGGGGACAATGAGCAGTTCTTC CASRNTGLAGDNEQFF
TRBJ2-1 TRBV28 NA NA TGTGCCAGCAGTTTGCTAGTCTCCTTTTACAATGAGCAGTTCTTC CASSLLVSFYNEQFF
TRBJ2-7 TRBV6-5 NA TRBD1 TGTGCCAGCACGGGACAGAGCTCCTACGAGCAGTACTTC CASTGQSSYEQYF
TRBJ1-1 TRBV29-1 NA NA TGCAGCGTTGCAGTTTGGGGCCAGAACACTGAAGCTTTCTTT CSVAVWGQNTEAFF
TRBJ1-6 TRBV6-5 NA TRBD1 TGTGCCAGCCATCAGGGGGTTAATTCACCCCTCCACTTT CASHQGVNSPLHF
TRBJ1-2 TRBV5-4 NA TRBD1 TGTGCCAGCAGCAACGGACAGGGCCAATATGGCTACACCTTC CASSNGQGQYGYTF
TRBJ2-7 TRBV27 NA NA TGTGCCAGCAGTTTCGGACAGACCTACGAGCAGTACTTC CASSFGQTYEQYF
TRBJ1-2 TRBV28 few NA TGTGCCAGCAGCCCGGGGGGTGCTAACTATGGCTACACCTTC CASSPGGANYGYTF
TRBJ2-3 TRBV27 NA NA TGTGCCAGCAGTTTTACCCAAGCCGATACGCAGTATTTT CASSFTQADTQYF
TRBJ2-4 TRBV2 NA TRBD2 TGTGCCAGCAGTCGCACTAGCGACAAAAACATTCAGTACTTC CASSRTSDKNIQYF
TRBJ2-5 TRBV4-2 NA TRBD2 TGTGCCAGCAGCTCAGGACTAGCGGGAGGGCCTGTGGAGACCCAGTACTTC CASSSGLAGGPVETQYF
TRBJ2-2 TRBV4-2 NA TRBD2 TGTGCCAGCAGCCCTCCGGGGGGGGAGAGGACCGGGGAGCTGTTTTTT CASSPPGGERTGELFF
TRBJ1-2 TRBV6-5 NA TRBD1 TGTGCCAGCAGCATGACAGGGAACTATGGCTACACCTTC CASSMTGNYGYTF
TRBJ2-3 TRBV7-3 NA NA TGTGCCAGCAGCTTATCGCACTACACAGATACGCAGTATTTT CASSLSHYTDTQYF
TRBJ2-2 TRBV5-6 NA NA TGTGCCAGCAGCCCGGGAGCTAACACCGGGGAGCTGTTTTTT CASSPGANTGELFF
TRBJ2-3 TRBV5-1 once TRBD2 TGCGCCAGCAGCTGGACTAGCGGCACAGATACGCAGTATTTT CASSWTSGTDTQYF
TRBJ2-2 TRBV4-1 NA NA TGCGCCAGCAGCCACTGGAGCCAGGGGTCCGGGGAGCTGTTTTTT CASSHWSQGSGELFF
TRBJ2-1 TRBV7-9 NA TRBD1 TGTGCCAGCAGCCCTTTCTTGGGGGACAGTCGCTACAATGAGCAGTTCTTC CASSPFLGDSRYNEQFF
TRBJ2-5 TRBV7-9 NA TRBD2 TGTGCCAGCAGCTTAGCTAGCGGGAGCCAAGAGACCCAGTACTTC CASSLASGSQETQYF
TRBJ1-1 TRBV19 NA NA TGTGCCAGTAGTATAGAATTGACGCCGATGGGGGCTCTGGACACTGAAGCTTTCTTT CASSIELTPMGALDTEAFF
TRBJ2-1 TRBV7-2 NA TRBD2 TGTGCCAGCAGCTTAGAGCCAAATCTAGCGGGAGGGTTGAATGAGCAGTTCTTC CASSLEPNLAGGLNEQFF
TRBJ2-1 TRBV10-3 NA NA TGTGCCATCAGTATGGGCAACGCCTACAATGAGCAGTTCTTC CAISMGNAYNEQFF
TRBJ1-2 TRBV7-9 NA TRBD1 TGTGCCAGCAGCTCTCCGGGACAGGGACTCTATGGCTACACCTTC CASSSPGQGLYGYTF
TRBJ1-1 TRBV14 NA TRBD1 TGTGCCAGCAGCCTTCCCGCTCGACAGGGGGAGTTGGACACTGAAGCTTTCTTT CASSLPARQGELDTEAFF
TRBJ2-5 TRBV5-1 NA NA TGCGCCAGCAGCCCAGGGAACCAAGAGACCCAGTACTTC CASSPGNQETQYF
TRBJ2-7 TRBV7-2 once TRBD2 TGTGCCAGCAGCCTCCGAAGGCGGGAGGGCCCGTACGAGCAGTACTTC CASSLRRREGPYEQYF
TRBJ1-3 TRBV5-5 NA NA TGTGCCAGCAGCTTGGATGACCATATGAGGGGAAACACCATATATTTT CASSLDDHMRGNTIYF
TRBJ2-5 TRBV6-4 NA NA TGTGCCAGCGGGCCCCCCGGCACCCCCCTCCAAGAGACCCAGTACTTC CASGPPGTPLQETQYF
TRBJ1-2 TRBV4-1 NA TRBD1 TGCGCCAGCAGCCAAATAAAGACAGGGTCGGGCTACACCTTC CASSQIKTGSGYTF
TRBJ1-3 TRBV4-2 few NA TGTGCCAGCAGCCAAGATGGGGGGGCCGGTAACACCATATATTTT CASSQDGGAGNTIYF
TRBJ1-2 TRBV28 NA TRBD1 TGTGCCAGCAGTTTGGGGACAGCTAACTATGGCTACACCTTC CASSLGTANYGYTF
TRBJ1-4 TRBV4-2 few NA TGTGCCAGCAGCCAAGATTGGGGACCCAGGGAGGTCTCTAATGAAAAACTGTTTTTT CASSQDWGPREVSNEKLFF
TRBJ2-3 TRBV27 NA NA TGTGCCAGCAGTTCCCGCCTCGGGATCACAGATACGCAGTATTTT CASSSRLGITDTQYF
TRBJ1-2 TRBV14 NA NA TGTGCCAGCAGCCAAGATGTTGGGAGGAATGGCTACACCTTC CASSQDVGRNGYTF
TRBJ1-4 TRBV7-9 few NA TGTGCCAGCAGCCTCCGGGACTGGGAAAATGAAAAACTGTTTTTT CASSLRDWENEKLFF
TRBJ1-2 TRBV10-2 NA TRBD1 TGCGCCAGCATCCCGCAGGGGGGCTATGGCTACACCTTC CASIPQGGYGYTF
TRBJ1-1 TRBV5-1 NA NA TGCGCCAGCAGCTTGGTAACCGGGATGAACACTGAAGCTTTCTTT CASSLVTGMNTEAFF
TRBJ1-5 TRBV19 NA NA TGTGCCAGTACAGATTCTCCAGGGCCCCAGCATTTT CASTDSPGPQHF
TRBJ2-2 TRBV7-3 NA NA TGTGCCAGCAGCTTAACCCCACCGGACACCGGGGAGCTGTTTTTT CASSLTPPDTGELFF
TRBJ2-2 TRBV5-6 NA TRBD1 TGTGCCAGCAGCTACGACAGGGATACCGGGGAGCTGTTTTTT CASSYDRDTGELFF
TRBJ2-7 TRBV7-2 NA NA TGTGCCAGCAGCTTAAACCCCACTGACTACGAGCAGTACTTC CASSLNPTDYEQYF
TRBJ2-7 TRBV27 NA NA TGTGCCAGCAGTTCATCCTACGAGCAGTACTTC CASSSSYEQYF